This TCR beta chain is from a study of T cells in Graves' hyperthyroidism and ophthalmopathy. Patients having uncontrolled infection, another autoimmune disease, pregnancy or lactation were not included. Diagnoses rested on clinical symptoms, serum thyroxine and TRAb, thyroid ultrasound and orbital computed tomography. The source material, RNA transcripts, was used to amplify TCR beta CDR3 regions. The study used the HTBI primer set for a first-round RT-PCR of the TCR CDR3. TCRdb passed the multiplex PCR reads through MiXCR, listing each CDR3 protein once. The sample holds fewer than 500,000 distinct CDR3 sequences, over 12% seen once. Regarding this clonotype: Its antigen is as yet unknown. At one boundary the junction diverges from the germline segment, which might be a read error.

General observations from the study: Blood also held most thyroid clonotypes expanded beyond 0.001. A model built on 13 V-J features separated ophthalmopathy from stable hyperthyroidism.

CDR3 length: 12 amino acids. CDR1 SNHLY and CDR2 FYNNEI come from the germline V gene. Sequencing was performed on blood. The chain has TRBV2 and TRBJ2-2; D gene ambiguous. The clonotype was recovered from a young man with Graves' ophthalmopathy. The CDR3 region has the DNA TGTGCCGGCAGATTCTACACCGGGGAGCTGTTTTTT. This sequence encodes CAGRFYTGELFF.